This TCR beta chain was found in a study of cytomegalovirus exposure and HLA in healthy donors. Study results and caveats: Reportedly, a later analysis found an Asian-associated ancestry cluster had fewer N-insertions than the roughly 670-donor mean. From TCR beta sequences, most subjects' HLA-A and HLA-B alleles were reportedly predicted accurately. Some V segments, including TRBV6-2 and TRBV6-3, were excluded as indistinguishable.

On this clone: Antigen unknown.

This CDR3 contains 15 residues. With 5 bases clipped from V and 3 bases from J, the junction kept 8 bases outside the gene matches. Looked up from germline, CDR1 is LNHDA and CDR2 is SQIVND (reference sequence). The PCR had 60 Vbeta and 13 Jbeta primers. Using immunoSEQ multiplex PCR, the repertoire was profiled, and TCRdb retains in-frame clones only, with some absent. The sample holds tens of thousands of clones, approximately 78% seen once. This receptor was obtained from a man younger than 35 in good health and CMV-seropositive. The chain carries TRBV19 and TRBJ2-7, with 9 positions matching TRBD1. The sequencing input was PBMCs. As DNA, the CDR3 is TGTGCCAGTAGTGCTACCGGGACAGGGAACTACGAGCAGTACTTC. Protein product: CASSATGTGNYEQYF.